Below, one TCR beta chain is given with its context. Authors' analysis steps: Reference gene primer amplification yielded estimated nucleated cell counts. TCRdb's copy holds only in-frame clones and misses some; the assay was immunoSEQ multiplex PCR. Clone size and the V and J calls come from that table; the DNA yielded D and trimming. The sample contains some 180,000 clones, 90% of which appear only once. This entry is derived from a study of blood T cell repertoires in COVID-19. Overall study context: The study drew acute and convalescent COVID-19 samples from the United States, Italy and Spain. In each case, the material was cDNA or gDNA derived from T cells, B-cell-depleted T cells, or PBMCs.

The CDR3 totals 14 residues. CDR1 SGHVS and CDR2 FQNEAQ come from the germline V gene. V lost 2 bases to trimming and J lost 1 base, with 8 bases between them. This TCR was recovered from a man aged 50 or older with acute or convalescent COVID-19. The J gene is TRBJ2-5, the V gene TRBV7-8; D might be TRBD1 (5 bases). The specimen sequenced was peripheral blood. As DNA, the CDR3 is TGTGCCAGCAGCTTATCGACAGTCCAAGAGACCCAGTACTTC. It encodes CASSLSTVQETQYF. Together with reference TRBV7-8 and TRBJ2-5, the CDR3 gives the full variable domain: GAGVSQSPRYKVAKRGQDVALRCDPISGHVSLFWYQQALGQGPEFLTYFQNEAQLDKSGLPSDRFFAERPEGSVSTLKIQRTQQEDSAVYLCASSLSTVQETQYFGPGTRLLVL.